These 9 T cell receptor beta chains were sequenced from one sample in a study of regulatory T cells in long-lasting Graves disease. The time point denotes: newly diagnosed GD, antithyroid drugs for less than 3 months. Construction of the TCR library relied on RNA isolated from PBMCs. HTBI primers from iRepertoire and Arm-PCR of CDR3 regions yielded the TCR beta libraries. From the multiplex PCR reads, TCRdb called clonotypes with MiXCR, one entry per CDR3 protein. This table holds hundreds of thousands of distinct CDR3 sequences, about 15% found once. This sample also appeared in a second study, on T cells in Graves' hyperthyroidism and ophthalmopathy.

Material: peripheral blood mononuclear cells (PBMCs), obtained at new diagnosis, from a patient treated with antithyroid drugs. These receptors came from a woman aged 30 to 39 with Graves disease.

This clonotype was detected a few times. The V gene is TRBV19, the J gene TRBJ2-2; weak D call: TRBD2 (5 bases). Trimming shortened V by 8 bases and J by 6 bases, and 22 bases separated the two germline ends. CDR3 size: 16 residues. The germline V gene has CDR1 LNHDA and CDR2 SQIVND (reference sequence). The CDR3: CASREGASIWSGELFF. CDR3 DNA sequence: TGTGCCAGTCGAGAGGGCGCCAGTATTTGGTCCGGGGAGCTGTTTTTT.

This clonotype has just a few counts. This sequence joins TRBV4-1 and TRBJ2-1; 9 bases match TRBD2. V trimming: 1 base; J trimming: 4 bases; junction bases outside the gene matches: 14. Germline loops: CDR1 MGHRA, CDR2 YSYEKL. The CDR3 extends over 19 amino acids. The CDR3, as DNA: TGCGCCAGCAGCCAAGGGATAAGTAGAGCGGGAGGTGGTTACAATGAGCAGTTCTTC. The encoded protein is CASSQGISRAGGGYNEQFF.

CDR3 protein: CASSPIGDGNGETQYF. The CDR3 bases are TGTGCCAGCAGCCCGATTGGGGACGGGAATGGGGAGACCCAGTACTTC. This chain joins TRBV5-8 and TRBJ2-1; D tentatively fits TRBD1 or TRBD2 (5 bases each). Matching the DNA end better, TRBJ2-5 makes the J call doubtful. There are 16 residues in the CDR3. The germline CDR1 and CDR2 sequences are SGHTS and YDEGEE.

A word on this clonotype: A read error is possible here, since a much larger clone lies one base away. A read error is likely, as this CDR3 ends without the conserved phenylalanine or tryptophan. The CDR3 DNA sequence: TGCGCCAGCAGCTTGTCACTTTCGGGGGAATCCTACGAGCAGTACCTC. It yields the protein CASSLSLSGESYEQYL. V gene TRBV5-1 combines with J gene TRBJ2-7; weak D call: TRBD2 (6 bases). V lost 1 base and J lost 1, with 15 bases in between. Germline V CDR1 and CDR2: SGHRS, YFSETQ. This CDR3 has 16 amino acids.

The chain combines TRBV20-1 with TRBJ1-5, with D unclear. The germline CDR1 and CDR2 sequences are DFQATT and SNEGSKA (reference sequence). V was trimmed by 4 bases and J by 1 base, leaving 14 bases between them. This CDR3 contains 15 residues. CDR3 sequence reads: CSAKVGGVSNQPQHF. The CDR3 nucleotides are TGCAGTGCTAAGGTTGGAGGAGTCAGCAATCAGCCCCAGCATTTT.

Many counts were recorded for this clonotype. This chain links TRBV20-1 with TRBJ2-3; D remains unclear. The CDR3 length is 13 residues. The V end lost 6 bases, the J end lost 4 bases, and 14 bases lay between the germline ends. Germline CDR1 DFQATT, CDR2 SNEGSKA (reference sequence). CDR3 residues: CSAPPGSSDTQYF. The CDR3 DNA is TGCAGTGCCCCACCGGGCAGCTCAGATACGCAGTATTTT.

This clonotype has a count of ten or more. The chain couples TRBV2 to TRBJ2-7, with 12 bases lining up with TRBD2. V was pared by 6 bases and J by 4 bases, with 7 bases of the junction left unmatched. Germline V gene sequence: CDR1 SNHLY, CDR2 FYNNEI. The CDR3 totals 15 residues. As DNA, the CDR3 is TGTGCCAGCAGGGAGCTAGCGGGAGGGCAATACGAGCAGTACTTC. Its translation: CASRELAGGQYEQYF.

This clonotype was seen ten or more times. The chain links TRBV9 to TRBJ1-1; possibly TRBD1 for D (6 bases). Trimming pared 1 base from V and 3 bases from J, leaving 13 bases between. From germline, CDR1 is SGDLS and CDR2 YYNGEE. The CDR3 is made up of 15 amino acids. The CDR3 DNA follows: TGTGCCAGCAGCGTAAAGGACCGGGGGCACACTGAAGCTTTCTTT. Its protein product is CASSVKDRGHTEAFF.

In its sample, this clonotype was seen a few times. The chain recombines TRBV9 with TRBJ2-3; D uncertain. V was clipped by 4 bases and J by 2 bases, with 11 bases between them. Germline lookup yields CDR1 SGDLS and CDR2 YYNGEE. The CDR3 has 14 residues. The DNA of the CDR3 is TGTGCCAGCAGCCCGGCAGTTATCACAGATACGCAGTATTTT. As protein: CASSPAVITDTQYF.